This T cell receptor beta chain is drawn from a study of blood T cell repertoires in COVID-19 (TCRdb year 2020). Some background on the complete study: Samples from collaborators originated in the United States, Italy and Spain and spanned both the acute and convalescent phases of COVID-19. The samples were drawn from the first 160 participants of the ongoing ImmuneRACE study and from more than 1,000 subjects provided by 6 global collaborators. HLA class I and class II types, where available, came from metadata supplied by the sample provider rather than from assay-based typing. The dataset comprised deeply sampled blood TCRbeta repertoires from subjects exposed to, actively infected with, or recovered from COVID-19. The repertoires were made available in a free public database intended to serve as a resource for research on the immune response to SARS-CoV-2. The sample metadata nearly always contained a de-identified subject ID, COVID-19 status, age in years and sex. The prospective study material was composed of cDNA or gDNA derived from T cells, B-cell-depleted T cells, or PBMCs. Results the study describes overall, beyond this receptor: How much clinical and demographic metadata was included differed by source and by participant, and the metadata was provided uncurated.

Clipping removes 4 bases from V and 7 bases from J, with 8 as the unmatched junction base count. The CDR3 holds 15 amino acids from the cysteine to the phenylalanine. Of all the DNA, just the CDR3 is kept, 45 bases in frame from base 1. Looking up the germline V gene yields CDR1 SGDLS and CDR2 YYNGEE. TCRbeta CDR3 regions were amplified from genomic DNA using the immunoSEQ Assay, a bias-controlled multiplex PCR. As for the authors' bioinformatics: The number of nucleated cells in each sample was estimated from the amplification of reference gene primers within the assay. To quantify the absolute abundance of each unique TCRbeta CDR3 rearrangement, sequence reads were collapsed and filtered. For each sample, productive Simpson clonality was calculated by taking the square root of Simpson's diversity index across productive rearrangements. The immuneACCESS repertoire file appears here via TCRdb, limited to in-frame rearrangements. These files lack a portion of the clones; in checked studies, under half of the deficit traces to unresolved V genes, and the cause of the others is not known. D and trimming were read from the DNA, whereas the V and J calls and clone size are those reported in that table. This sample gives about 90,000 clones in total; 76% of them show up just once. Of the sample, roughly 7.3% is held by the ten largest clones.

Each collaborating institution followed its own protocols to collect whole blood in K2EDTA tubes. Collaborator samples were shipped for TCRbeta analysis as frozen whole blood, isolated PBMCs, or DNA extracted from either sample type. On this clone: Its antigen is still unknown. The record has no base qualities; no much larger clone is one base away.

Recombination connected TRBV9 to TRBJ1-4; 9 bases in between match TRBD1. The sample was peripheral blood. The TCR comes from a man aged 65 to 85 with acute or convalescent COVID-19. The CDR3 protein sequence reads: CASSPRTGAFEKLFF. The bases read TGTGCCAGCAGCCCGCGGACAGGGGCCTTTGAAAAACTGTTTTTT.